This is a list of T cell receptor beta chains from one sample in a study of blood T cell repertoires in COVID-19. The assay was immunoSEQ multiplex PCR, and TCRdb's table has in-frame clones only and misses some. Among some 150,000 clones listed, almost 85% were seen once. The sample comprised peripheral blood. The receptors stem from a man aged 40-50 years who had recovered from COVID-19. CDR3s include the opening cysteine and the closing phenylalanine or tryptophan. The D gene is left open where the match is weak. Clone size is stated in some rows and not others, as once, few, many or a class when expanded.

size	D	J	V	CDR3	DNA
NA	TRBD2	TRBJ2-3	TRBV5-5	CASMRSLAALTDTQYF	TGTGCCAGCATGCGGTCCCTAGCGGCGCTCACAGATACGCAGTATTTT
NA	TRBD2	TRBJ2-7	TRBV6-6	CASSTTSGVYEQYF	TGTGCCAGCAGCACCACTAGCGGGGTCTACGAGCAGTACTTC
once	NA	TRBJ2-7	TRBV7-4	CASSLGLIADSYEQYF	TGTGCCAGCAGCTTGGGTCTAATAGCGGACTCCTACGAGCAGTACTTC
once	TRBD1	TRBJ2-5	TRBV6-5	CASTGSRGQGKTQYF	TGTGCCAGCACGGGTAGTAGGGGACAGGGTAAGACCCAGTACTTC
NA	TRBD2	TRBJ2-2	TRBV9	CASSVAGLAGELFF	TGTGCCAGCAGCGTGGCCGGACTAGCCGGGGAGCTGTTTTTT
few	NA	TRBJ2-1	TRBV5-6	CASSFGQRLHNEQFF	TGTGCCAGCAGCTTCGGACAGCGCCTACACAATGAGCAGTTCTTC
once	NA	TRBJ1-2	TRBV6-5	CASSFPRDTRNYGYTF	TGTGCCAGCAGTTTCCCCCGGGACACCCGCAACTATGGCTACACCTTC
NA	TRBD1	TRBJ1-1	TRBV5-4	CASSLQGANTEAFF	TGTGCCAGCAGCTTGCAGGGGGCGAACACTGAAGCTTTCTTT
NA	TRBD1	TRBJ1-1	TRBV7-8	CASSLEGTGFTEAFF	TGTGCCAGCAGCTTAGAAGGGACAGGGTTCACTGAAGCTTTCTTT
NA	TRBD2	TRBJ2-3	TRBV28	CASSLDGTSGSQDTQYF	TGTGCCAGCAGTTTAGACGGGACTAGCGGGAGTCAAGATACGCAGTATTTT
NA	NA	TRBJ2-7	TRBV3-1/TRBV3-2	CASSRLREQYF	TGTGCCAGCAGCCGTCTTCGCGAGCAGTACTTC
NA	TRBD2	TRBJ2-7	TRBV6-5	CASSYSNGGDYEQYF	TGTGCCAGCAGTTACTCGAATGGGGGGGACTACGAGCAGTACTTC
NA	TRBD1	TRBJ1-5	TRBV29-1	CSVGTGYNQPQHF	TGCAGCGTCGGGACAGGGTATAATCAGCCCCAGCATTTT
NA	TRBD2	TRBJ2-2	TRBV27	CASSAIAGGIAGELFF	TGTGCCAGCAGTGCAATAGCGGGAGGGATCGCCGGGGAGCTGTTTTTT
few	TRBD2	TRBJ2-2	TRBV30	CAWTTSSWGELFF	TGTGCCTGGACGACTAGCTCATGGGGGGAGCTGTTTTTT
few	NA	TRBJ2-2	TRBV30	CAWSPYSGTGELFF	TGTGCCTGGAGTCCCTATAGCGGCACCGGGGAGCTGTTTTTT
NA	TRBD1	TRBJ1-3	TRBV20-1	CSASLRDRGSGNTIYF	TGCAGTGCTAGTCTCCGGGACAGGGGTTCAGGAAACACCATATATTTT
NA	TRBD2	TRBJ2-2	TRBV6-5	CASKAGGPIGELFF	TGTGCCAGCAAGGCGGGGGGGCCCATCGGGGAGCTGTTTTTT
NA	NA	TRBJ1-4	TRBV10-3	CAISGGQNEKLFF	TGTGCCATCAGTGGCGGACAGAATGAAAAACTGTTTTTT
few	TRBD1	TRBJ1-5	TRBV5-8	CATSDRADQPQHF	TGTGCCACCTCGGACAGGGCAGATCAGCCCCAGCATTTT
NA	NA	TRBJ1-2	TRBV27	CASSLSGGESGYTF	TGTGCCAGCAGTTTATCAGGCGGGGAAAGTGGCTACACCTTC
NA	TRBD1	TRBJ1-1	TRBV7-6	CASSLVGTDDTEAFF	TGTGCCAGCAGCTTAGTAGGGACAGACGACACTGAAGCTTTCTTT
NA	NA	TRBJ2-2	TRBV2	CASSRTENTGELFF	TGTGCCAGCAGTCGGACAGAGAACACCGGGGAGCTGTTTTTT
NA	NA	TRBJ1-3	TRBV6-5	CASNKRGTGNTIYF	TGTGCCAGCAACAAGCGGGGGACTGGAAACACCATATATTTT
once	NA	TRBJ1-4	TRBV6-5	CASSSALAGEKLFF	TGTGCCAGCAGTTCCGCCCTCGCCGGTGAAAAACTGTTTTTT
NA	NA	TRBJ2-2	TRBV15	CATSRDETGELFF	TGTGCCACCAGCAGAGATGAGACCGGGGAGCTGTTTTTT
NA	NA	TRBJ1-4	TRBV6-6	CASNRDFNEKLFF	TGTGCCAGCAATCGGGACTTTAATGAAAAACTGTTTTTT
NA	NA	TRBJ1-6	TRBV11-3	CASSLSVGSPLHF	TGTGCCAGCAGCCTCAGTGTTGGTTCACCCCTCCACTTT
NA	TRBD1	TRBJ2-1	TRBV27	CASSSNRGNEQFF	TGTGCCAGCAGTTCTAACAGGGGTAATGAGCAGTTCTTC
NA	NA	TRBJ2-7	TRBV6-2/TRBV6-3	CASSYPLAEQYF	TGTGCCAGCAGTTACCCTCTAGCGGAGCAGTACTTC
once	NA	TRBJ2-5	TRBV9	CASSEGLQETQYF	TGTGCCAGCAGCGAGGGGTTACAAGAGACCCAGTACTTC
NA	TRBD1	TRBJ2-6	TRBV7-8	CASSLLGQGALGANVLTF	TGTGCCAGCAGCTTATTGGGACAGGGGGCCCTTGGGGCCAACGTCCTGACTTTC
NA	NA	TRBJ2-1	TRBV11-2	CASSLVEGDLYNEQFF	TGTGCCAGCAGCTTAGTTGAAGGGGACTTGTACAATGAGCAGTTCTTC